Listed below are T cell receptor beta chains from one sample, sequenced in a study of T-cell reconstitution after alpha-beta-depleted transplantation in children. TCRdb re-derived calls from the PCR reads in MiXCR, one entry per CDR3 protein. This table holds about 420,000 distinct CDR3 sequences, under 20% found once. The material sequenced was PBMCs, mostly from graft donor cells, taken 360 days after TCRalphabeta/CD19-depleted stem cell transplant. These receptors were collected from a boy in the first two years of life who had a stem cell transplant for Wiskott-Aldrich syndrome, so the T cells may come from the graft donor. Each CDR3 is given with its conserved first and last residue. The D gene is left open where the match is weak. Clone size, where shown, is once, few, many, or a class for clones that have expanded.

j_call	d_call	v_call	clone_size	cdr3_nt	cdr3_aa
TRBJ2-1	-	TRBV3-1	-	TGTGCCAGCAGCCAAGATCCCGTTTACAATGAGCAGTTCTTC	CASSQDPVYNEQFF
TRBJ1-1	-	TRBV5-1	few	TGCGCCAGCAGCTTGGCAGACTTGGGGACTGAAGCTTTCTTT	CASSLADLGTEAFF
TRBJ2-7	TRBD1	TRBV3-1	-	TGTGCCAGCAGCTACTACAGGGGGTCCGAGCAGTACTTC	CASSYYRGSEQYF
TRBJ2-5	-	TRBV3-1	-	TGTGCCAGCAGCCAAAAGTCGACCCAAGAGACCCAGTACTTC	CASSQKSTQETQYF
TRBJ1-1	-	TRBV7-9	-	TGTGCCAGCAGCCCCTGGAAGACTGAAGCTTTCTTT	CASSPWKTEAFF
TRBJ2-2	-	TRBV14	few	TGTGCCAGCAGCCGTAGGGTGGCCGGGGAGCTGTTTTTT	CASSRRVAGELFF
TRBJ2-2	-	TRBV29-1	-	TGCAGCGTCCCCGGGGCCGGGGACGGGGAGCTGTTTTTT	CSVPGAGDGELFF
TRBJ2-5	TRBD2	TRBV18	-	TGTGCCAGCTCACCACCGTCGGGGGGGCCACAAGAGACCCAGTACTTC	CASSPPSGGPQETQYF
TRBJ2-7	-	TRBV11-3	-	TGTGCCAGCATGAAAGATTACTACGAGCAGTACTTC	CASMKDYYEQYF
TRBJ2-3	TRBD2	TRBV5-6	-	TGTGCCAGCACCAAGAAGGGGACTAGCGGCACAGATACGCAGTATTTT	CASTKKGTSGTDTQYF
TRBJ2-1	-	TRBV27	few	TGTGCCAGCAGTCCGGGGAGTCACTCCTACAATGAGCAGTTCTTC	CASSPGSHSYNEQFF
TRBJ2-2	TRBD1	TRBV6-2/TRBV6-3	-	TGTGCCAGCAGTACAGGACAGGGGAAGGCCGGGGAGCTGTTTTTT	CASSTGQGKAGELFF
TRBJ2-3	-	TRBV27	-	TGTGCCAGCAGTTTCCGTCGTCCAGGACAGCGCACAGATACGCAGTATTTT	CASSFRRPGQRTDTQYF
TRBJ2-7	TRBD1	TRBV5-1	many	TGCGCCAGCAGCTCCGCGGGACAGGCCACCTACGAGCAGTACTTC	CASSSAGQATYEQYF
TRBJ1-1	-	TRBV28	-	TGTGCCAGCAGTTTACTTCAGTCTTTGAACACTGAAGCTTTCTTT	CASSLLQSLNTEAFF
TRBJ2-5	-	TRBV5-4	few	TGTGCCAGCAGCTTGGGGGGGACTGTGGAGACCCAGTACTTC	CASSLGGTVETQYF
TRBJ2-7	TRBD1	TRBV5-1	once	TGCGCCAGCAGCTTGGCCAGAGGACAGGGGGACTACGAGCAGTACTTC	CASSLARGQGDYEQYF
TRBJ2-1	TRBD2	TRBV7-2	few	TGTGCCAGCAGCTCTAGGGGCCTTGGACTAGCGGGAGACCCCGTCCTGTACAATGAGCAGTTCTTC	CASSSRGLGLAGDPVLYNEQFF
TRBJ2-1	-	TRBV10-3	few	TGTGCCATCAGTGAACAAGGGACCTACAATGAGCAGTTCTTC	CAISEQGTYNEQFF
TRBJ2-6	-	TRBV4-3	few	TGCGCCAGCAGCCAAGATAGGGGCGGGATATTCACTGGGGCCAACGTCCTGACTTTC	CASSQDRGGIFTGANVLTF
TRBJ1-2	-	TRBV19	few	TGTGCCAGTAGTAAACCCCGGGGACATTCTTCGAGCTATGGCTACACCTTC	CASSKPRGHSSSYGYTF
TRBJ2-1	-	TRBV6-2/TRBV6-3	-	TGTGCCAGCACTCTCGGGGCAAGGGGACGCCCATACAATGAGCAGTTCTTC	CASTLGARGRPYNEQFF
TRBJ2-2	-	TRBV30	-	TGTGCCTGGAGTGTACGTGGACTTTTCACCGGGGAGCTGTTTTTT	CAWSVRGLFTGELFF
TRBJ2-3	TRBD2	TRBV5-5	-	TGTGCCAGCAGCTACCCTAGCGGGGGGGGCACAGATACGCAGTATTTT	CASSYPSGGGTDTQYF
TRBJ2-3	-	TRBV12-3/TRBV12-4	-	TGTGCCAGCAGTTCATGGGGCAGGGTAGACACGGATACGCAGTATTTT	CASSSWGRVDTDTQYF
TRBJ2-7	TRBD1	TRBV4-2	many	TGTGCCAGCAGCCAAGCGCAAGGGACAGGGGTGGCCTACGAGCAGTACTTC	CASSQAQGTGVAYEQYF
TRBJ2-2	TRBD2	TRBV7-8	-	TGTGCCAGCAGCTTGTTCCTGACTAGCGGGGTCACCGGGGAGCTGTTTTTT	CASSLFLTSGVTGELFF
TRBJ2-7	-	TRBV28	many	TGTGCCAGCAGTTTTTTCTACGAGCAGTACTTC	CASSFFYEQYF
TRBJ2-7	-	TRBV10-3	-	TGTGCCATCAATGCTCAGGGGACCTACGAGCAGTACTTC	CAINAQGTYEQYF
TRBJ1-4	-	TRBV5-1	few	TGCGCCAGCAGCTCCGGGACGATCCTCGGGGGTGAAAAACTGTTTTTT	CASSSGTILGGEKLFF
TRBJ1-6	-	TRBV30	once	TGTGCCTGGTGCAGAGAATCACCCCTCCACTTT	CAWCRESPLHF
TRBJ2-1	-	TRBV7-9	few	TGTGCCAGCAGCCTAAAAACAGGGTACAATGAGCAGTTCTTC	CASSLKTGYNEQFF
TRBJ2-7	TRBD2	TRBV7-9	once	TGTGCCAGCAGCTCGACCGGGACTAGCGGGGCCTACGAGCAGTACTTC	CASSSTGTSGAYEQYF
TRBJ2-5	-	TRBV7-9	few	TGTGCCAGCAGCTTGTTCAGGGAACCGGAGACCCAGTACTTC	CASSLFREPETQYF
TRBJ2-7	TRBD1	TRBV4-1	few	TGCGCCAGCAGCCAAGGGCCCGGGACAGGGAATAAAAACGAGCAGTACTTC	CASSQGPGTGNKNEQYF
TRBJ2-1	TRBD2	TRBV29-1	-	TGCAGCGGGGTATCGGGGACTACCCCCTTGGAGGAGCAGTTCTTC	CSGVSGTTPLEEQFF
TRBJ2-2	TRBD2	TRBV20-1	few	TGCAGTGCCGTAGCGGGAGGGAACACCGGGGAGCTGTTTTTT	CSAVAGGNTGELFF
TRBJ1-5	-	TRBV7-9	-	TGTGCCAGCAGCGAGACAGGTAGCAATCAGCCCCAGCATTTT	CASSETGSNQPQHF
TRBJ2-5	TRBD2	TRBV4-2	many	TGTGCCAGCAGCCCCGGACTAGCGGGGGGGCCCCAAGAGACCCAGTACTTC	CASSPGLAGGPQETQYF
TRBJ2-1	TRBD2	TRBV7-8	-	TGTGCCAGCAGCTTAGAATTACCGGGAGGGCCGGAAAATGAGCAGTTCTTC	CASSLELPGGPENEQFF
TRBJ2-7	TRBD2	TRBV20-1	few	TGCAGTGCCCCGGGGCTAGCGGCAAGCTCCTACGAGCAGTACTTC	CSAPGLAASSYEQYF
TRBJ2-2	-	TRBV5-1	-	TGCGCCAGCAGCACAGAGGGGCTTCTAACCGGGGAGCTGTTTTTT	CASSTEGLLTGELFF
TRBJ1-1	-	TRBV6-5	few	TGTGCCAGCAGTTACTTGGACCCGGTGAACACTGAAGCTTTCTTT	CASSYLDPVNTEAFF
TRBJ1-1	TRBD1	TRBV7-9	many	TGTGCCAGCAGCTTACGGACAGGGCGAACTGAAGCTTTCTTT	CASSLRTGRTEAFF
TRBJ2-3	TRBD2	TRBV11-2	-	TGTGCCAGCAGCTTACAACTAGCGGGGGGGTTTGGGGGGCAGTATTTT	CASSLQLAGGFGGQYF
TRBJ2-1	-	TRBV7-2	few	TGTGCCAGCAGCCTGGACGGAAATGAGCAGTTCTTC	CASSLDGNEQFF
TRBJ2-7	-	TRBV12-3/TRBV12-4	few	TGTGCCAGCAGTTTAGGGGGACGGAACTACGAGCAGTACTTC	CASSLGGRNYEQYF
TRBJ2-1	TRBD2	TRBV20-1	-	TGCAGTGCTAGAAAAGCGGGGGGACGCAATGAGCAGTTCTTC	CSARKAGGRNEQFF